Detailed here is one TCR beta chain. Its antigen is not known. Germline V gives CDR1 SNHLY, CDR2 FYNNEI. V was shortened by 5 bases and J by 0 bases, with 11 bases between the two germline ends. The CDR3 length is 14 residues. These data originate in a study of cytomegalovirus exposure and HLA in healthy donors. The PCR had 60 Vbeta and 13 Jbeta primers. Here immunoSEQ multiplex PCR was the method, and the copy in TCRdb shows in-frame clones only, minus some. The sample records fewer than 150,000 clones, approximately 80% being singletons. Study-wide results and limits: Relative to the roughly 690-donor mean, N-insertions were reportedly fewer in an Asian-associated ancestry cluster in a later analysis. A later analysis found most CMV-associated TCR beta chains apparently HLA-restricted.

The material sequenced was PBMCs. This sequence was found in a man between 50 and 59 years old in good health and CMV-seronegative. The chain has TRBV2 and TRBJ2-7, with a weak D call TRBD2 (5 bases). The CDR3 coding sequence is TGTGCCAGCAGTCCTACGGGGTTCTCCTACGAGCAGTACTTC. This codes for CASSPTGFSYEQYF.